A single sample is the source of the 19 T cell receptor beta chains below, sequenced in a study of preoperative IRX-2 immunotherapy in early breast cancer. TCRdb keeps only in-frame clones here, not all; method: immunoSEQ multiplex PCR. The sample holds about 98,000 clones, more than 80% seen once. Treatment in this sample: preoperative locoregional IRX-2 cytokine immunotherapy. The sample was tumor tissue, taken after IRX-2 immunotherapy. The receptor source for this set is a human donor with breast cancer.

This rearrangement joins TRBV29-1 to TRBJ1-2, with 8 bases identical to TRBD1. The germline gives CDR1 SQVTM, CDR2 ANQGSEA. The CDR3 covers 14 residues. V lost 6 bases, J lost 1 base, and 7 bases stayed unmatched. DNA for the CDR3: TGCAGCGTCGATACAGGGGGTGATAACTATGGCTACACCTTC. Translation gives CSVDTGGDNYGYTF.

This rearrangement joins TRBV6-8 to TRBJ1-5, with 7 bases matching TRBD1. V trimming: 7 bases; J trimming: 4 bases; junction bases outside the gene matches: 10. Per the germline V gene, CDR1 is MNHGY and CDR2 is SAAAGT. This CDR3 is 15 amino acids long. The CDR3 is CASTQGQFLNQPQHF. The DNA of the CDR3 is TGTGCCAGCACCCAGGGACAGTTCCTTAATCAGCCCCAGCATTTT.

The chain links TRBV30 to TRBJ1-1; maybe TRBD1 (5 bases). The CDR3 has 15 residues. The V gene lost 0 bases and the J gene lost 2 bases, with 13 bases spanning the gap. CDR1 GTSNPN and CDR2 SVGIG come from the germline V gene (reference sequence). In nucleotides, the CDR3 is TGTGCCTGGAGTGTACTCCTCGGGGCAAACACTGAAGCTTTCTTT. Its translation: CAWSVLLGANTEAFF.

J is TRBJ1-5 and V is TRBV6-8; D not resolved. Looked up from germline, CDR1 is MNHGY and CDR2 is SAAAGT. V was cut by 4 bases and J by 6 bases, with 16 bases left in between. The CDR3 contains 15 residues. CDR3 loop: CASSSTEAGPQPQHF. The CDR3 nucleotides are TGTGCCAGCAGTTCCACCGAGGCGGGCCCTCAGCCCCAGCATTTT.

This clone was seen only once. This rearrangement joins TRBV5-1 to TRBJ1-1, with unresolved D. In germline, CDR1 is SGHRS, CDR2 YFSETQ. The CDR3 loop spans 15 amino acids. Deletions cut 0 bases from V and 3 bases from J, with 12 bases between. The CDR3 is CASSLVSGVDTEAFF. The CDR3 region has the DNA TGCGCCAGCAGCTTGGTATCCGGTGTGGACACTGAAGCTTTCTTT.

The chain couples TRBV19 to TRBJ1-1, with D unresolved. This CDR3 has 14 residues. V was trimmed by 8 bases and J by 12 bases, leaving 25 bases between them. Per the germline V gene, CDR1 is LNHDA and CDR2 is SQIVND (reference sequence). The CDR3: CASRSRTETKSTFF. For the CDR3, the DNA is TGTGCCAGTCGTTCCCGGACGGAGACGAAGTCGACTTTCTTT.

CDR3 nucleotides: TGTGCCAGCAGTTACGGTGACGTCCACAATGAGCAGTTCTTC. It translates to CASSYGDVHNEQFF. This chain connects TRBV6-8 to TRBJ2-1, with D hard to call. The CDR3 covers 14 residues. V dropped 2 bases and J dropped 5 bases, with 10 bases sitting between them. In germline, CDR1 is MNHGY, CDR2 SAAAGT.

DNA of the CDR3: TGTGCCAGCCAAGTCCCATCAAGCGGGAGGTCCTCCTACGAGCAGTACTTC. Protein product: CASQVPSSGRSSYEQYF. The chain carries TRBV27 and TRBJ2-7; 9 bases line up with TRBD2. The CDR3 is made up of 17 amino acids. The germline V gene has CDR1 MNHEY and CDR2 SMNVEV (reference sequence). V was pared by 8 bases and J by 0 bases, with 14 bases of the junction left unmatched.

This clone was seen only once. CDR3: CASSPLAGEFYEQYF. DNA for the CDR3: TGCGCCAGCAGCCCCTTAGCGGGAGAATTTTACGAGCAGTACTTC. The chain joins TRBV5-1 to TRBJ2-7, with 9 nucleotides matching TRBD2. The germline gives CDR1 SGHRS, CDR2 YFSETQ. The CDR3 is made up of 15 amino acids. J lost 4 bases, V lost 4 bases, and 9 bases had no gene match.

This clone occurred once. The gene calls are TRBV6-1 and TRBJ1-5; the D is unclear. Germline V CDR1 and CDR2: MNHNS, SASEGT. The CDR3 spans 15 residues. V lost 1 base, J lost 0 bases, and 7 bases lay in between. The CDR3 DNA reads TGTGCCAGCAGTGAAGACCAACATAGCAATCAGCCCCAGCATTTT. Protein: CASSEDQHSNQPQHF.

The chain combines TRBV6-8 with TRBJ2-3; 7 bases line up with TRBD1. Trimming removed 6 bases from V and 2 bases from J; junction bases left unmatched: 8. Germline-derived CDR1 and CDR2 are MNHGY and SAAAGT. There are 15 residues in the CDR3. The CDR3 sequence is CASRVDREITDTQYF. The CDR3 nucleotides are TGTGCCAGCAGAGTTGACAGGGAGATCACAGATACGCAGTATTTT.

The V gene is TRBV30, the J gene TRBJ1-1; D gene uncertain. Per the germline V gene, CDR1 is GTSNPN and CDR2 is SVGIG (reference sequence). CDR3 length equals 12 residues. Trimming removed 3 bases from V and 7 bases from J, with 12 bases in between. CDR3 in amino acids: CAWSPQYIEAFF. The CDR3 DNA reads TGTGCCTGGAGCCCACAGTACATTGAAGCTTTCTTT. Complete variable domain (other parts from reference TRBV30 and TRBJ1-1): SQTIHQWPATLVQPVGSPLSLECTVEGTSNPNLYWYRQAAGRGLQLLFYSVGIGQISSEVPQNLSASRPQDRQFILSSKKLLLSDSGFYLCAWSPQYIEAFFGQGTRLTVV.

This clone was counted only a few times. The CDR3 sequence is CASSPGQGPETQYF. In DNA form, the CDR3 reads TGTGCCAGCAGCCCGGGACAGGGCCCCGAGACCCAGTACTTC. This chain joins TRBV11-3 and TRBJ2-5; 9 bases agree with TRBD1. The J segment lost 5 bases and the V segment lost 5 bases, leaving 6 bases of the junction unmatched. Germline CDR1 SGHNT, CDR2 YENEEA. CDR3 length equals 14 residues.

V gene TRBV27 combines with J gene TRBJ2-1; 7 positions agree with TRBD2. Germline V gene sequence: CDR1 MNHEY, CDR2 SMNVEV (reference sequence). This CDR3 has 16 amino acids. Trimming cost V 4 bases and J 5 bases; bases outside gene matches: 11. CDR3 sequence (DNA): TGTGCCAGCAGTTCCCGGGACTACCGCCTTGACAATGAGCAGTTCTTC. It codes for CASSSRDYRLDNEQFF.

This chain connects TRBV2 to TRBJ2-1, with no clear D. The CDR3 has 14 amino acids. Trimming left V 7 bases short and J 7 bases short, with 17 bases between. In germline, CDR1 is SNHLY, CDR2 FYNNEI. The CDR3 DNA sequence: TGTGCCAGCACTCCGGCCGAAACAAGGAATGAGCAGTTCTTC. Its translation is CASTPAETRNEQFF.

The V call is TRBV9, the J call TRBJ2-1, with 9 nucleotides matching TRBD1. Unmatched junction bases numbered 7, after V lost 8 bases and J lost 4 bases. This CDR3 has 14 amino acids. CDR1 SGDLS and CDR2 YYNGEE come from the germline V gene. The DNA of the CDR3 is TGTGCCAGTAGACAGGGGGGAACGTACAATGAGCAGTTCTTC. Its protein is CASRQGGTYNEQFF.

With respect to this clone: Its ends do not fully match the called genes, so a read error is possible. V is TRBV6-8 and J is TRBJ1-2; D uncertain. Germline CDR1 MNHGY, CDR2 SAAAGT. CDR3 length: 12 residues. The CDR3 region has the DNA TGTGCCAGCAGTGGGTCACCCTATGGCTATACCTTC. This translates into CASSGSPYGYTF.

As DNA, the CDR3 is TGTGCCAGCAGCTTAGAAGGTAAACTCTACGAGCAGTACTTC. Its protein product is CASSLEGKLYEQYF. V gene TRBV11-3 combines with J gene TRBJ2-7; D remains ambiguous. This CDR3 has 14 residues. Trimming left V 0 bases short and J 3 bases short, with 9 bases between. The germline V gene encodes CDR1 SGHNT and CDR2 YENEEA.

CDR3 nucleotide sequence: TGCAGCGTTGAAGATTATAGGGGTGGAGGCTACACCTTC. This codes for CSVEDYRGGGYTF. The chain carries TRBV29-1 and TRBJ1-2; TRBD1 might be the D (5 bases). V dropped 0 bases and J dropped 8 bases, with 13 bases sitting between them. CDR3 length equals 13 residues. Germline-derived CDR1 and CDR2 are SQVTM and ANQGSEA.